The clone carrying this T cell receptor beta chain turned up a few times. Its antigen is currently unknown. Time point specified: sample taken at primary tumor resection. Unsorted whole RNA samples from tumor, nontumor lung or frozen PBMC were sequenced. The sample originates from a study of spatial heterogeneity in lung cancer. MiXCR, run by TCRdb on the 5' RACE reads, gives a single entry per CDR3 protein. The sample includes some 85,000 distinct CDR3 sequences, around 21% of them seen just once. V lost 3 bases, J lost 7 bases, and 7 bases stayed unmatched. This CDR3 is built from 16 residues. Germline values: CDR1 KGHSH, CDR2 LQKENI. Study observations and caveats: Ubiquitous expanded tumor TCRs were seen in blood more at resection than at follow-up.

Sequenced here: PBMCs, sampled at surgery. The clonotype was recovered from a male donor with early-stage non-small cell lung cancer. The chain recombines TRBV18 with TRBJ1-6; 9 nucleotides align to TRBD1. CDR3 nucleotides: TGTGCCAGCTCACCTGGGACAGGGACTACAAATTCACCCCTCCACTTT. Translating it yields CASSPGTGTTNSPLHF.